Each of the 31 T cell receptor beta chains below was sequenced from the same sample in a study of blood T cell repertoires in COVID-19. Profiling relied on immunoSEQ multiplex PCR, and the TCRdb table lists in-frame clones only, not all of them. This sample has more than 85,000 clones; 80% to 95% occur once, and the top ten carry 4% to 4.5%. Material: peripheral blood. Receptors were obtained from a man between 18 and 29 years old with acute or convalescent COVID-19.

V is TRBV7-9 and J is TRBJ2-3, with 9 bases fitting TRBD1. The V gene's germline CDR1 is SEHNR and CDR2 FQNEAQ (reference sequence). After removal of 5 bases from V and 2 bases from J, the junction contained 8 bases not matched to a gene. The CDR3 has 16 residues. CDR3 protein: CASSADRGWVTDTQYF. The CDR3, as DNA: TGTGCCAGCAGCGCGGACAGGGGATGGGTCACAGATACGCAGTATTTT.

This clone was observed a single time. This rearrangement joins TRBV7-9 to TRBJ2-1; the match to TRBD2 covers 8 bases. The trim removed 5 bases at V and 5 bases at J, leaving 8 bases unmatched. The CDR3 is 15 amino acids. In germline, CDR1 is SEHNR, CDR2 FQNEAQ (reference sequence). CDR3 nucleotide sequence: TGTGCCAGCAGCCCCACTAGCGGTCGGCACAATGAGCAGTTCTTC. As protein: CASSPTSGRHNEQFF. Variable domain in full (rest from reference TRBV7-9 and TRBJ2-1): DTGVSQNPRHKITKRGQNVTFRCDPISEHNRLYWYRQTLGQGPEFLTYFQNEAQLEKSRLLSDRFSAERPKGSFSTLEIQRTEQGDSAMYLCASSPTSGRHNEQFFGPGTRLTVL.

The V call is TRBV25-1, the J call TRBJ1-6; 10 bases fit TRBD1. Germline V gene sequence: CDR1 MGHDK, CDR2 SYGVNS. Trimming took 0 bases from V and 9 from J; bases not matched to a gene: 5. CDR3 length equals 16 residues. In DNA, the CDR3 is TGTGCCAGCAGTGAATATGGGGGGACAGGGGTTTCACCCCTCCACTTT. Translated: CASSEYGGTGVSPLHF. The full variable domain, with the rest looked up from reference TRBV25-1 and TRBJ1-6, is EADIYQTPRYLVIGTGKKITLECSQTMGHDKMYWYQQDPGMELHLIHYSYGVNSTEKGDLSSESTVSRIRTEHFPLTLESARPSHTSQYLCASSEYGGTGVSPLHFGNGTRLTVT.

The rearrangement links TRBV2 to TRBJ2-1; 10 bases map to TRBD2. This CDR3 has 14 amino acids. The V segment lost 7 bases and the J segment 3 bases; nucleotides outside the gene matches: 3. Germline CDR1 is SNHLY and CDR2 is FYNNEI. CDR3 nucleotide sequence: TGTGCCAGCAAGGCTAGCGGGAGCTACAATGAGCAGTTCTTC. Protein product: CASKASGSYNEQFF.

The gene calls are TRBV5-1 and TRBJ2-7; D perhaps matches TRBD1 (6 bases). CDR1 and CDR2 (germline): SGHRS, YFSETQ. The V gene lost 4 bases and the J gene lost 4 bases, with 15 bases spanning the gap. CDR3 length equals 14 residues. CDR3 protein: CASSPEDSPYEQYF. CDR3 coding DNA: TGCGCCAGCAGCCCTGAGGACAGCCCTTACGAGCAGTACTTC. The full variable domain, its missing parts supplied by reference TRBV5-1 and TRBJ2-7, is KAGVTQTPRYLIKTRGQQVTLSCSPISGHRSVSWYQQTPGQGLQFLFEYFSETQRNKGNFPGRFSGRQFSNSRSEMNVSTLELGDSALYLCASSPEDSPYEQYFGPGTRLTVT.

The chain carries TRBV29-1 and TRBJ2-7, with D tentatively TRBD1 (5 bases). This CDR3 has 14 residues. V was trimmed by 4 bases and J by 2 bases, leaving 15 bases between them. Germline assignment: CDR1 SQVTM and CDR2 ANQGSEA. The CDR3: CSVARGSSAYEQYF. In DNA, the CDR3 is TGCAGCGTTGCTAGGGGATCGAGCGCCTACGAGCAGTACTTC.

The chain recombines TRBV19 with TRBJ1-3; D uncertain. CDR3 size: 14 residues. V lost 1 base, J lost 4 bases, and 8 bases lay in between. Germline V gives CDR1 LNHDA, CDR2 SQIVND (reference sequence). CDR3 sequence (DNA): TGTGCCAGTAGTATAGTGGTCGGGGGAAACACCATATATTTT. Its translation is CASSIVVGGNTIYF.

The rearrangement joins TRBV5-4 to TRBJ2-6; unclear D gene. The CDR3 runs to 16 residues. Germline lookup yields CDR1 SGHNT and CDR2 YYREEE (reference sequence). Trimming took off 0 bases at V and 2 bases at J, with 9 bases between the two ends. CDR3 in amino acids: CASSLVTVAGANVLTF. Written as DNA, the CDR3 is TGTGCCAGCAGCTTGGTGACTGTAGCTGGGGCCAACGTCCTGACTTTC. Full variable domain (rest looked up from reference TRBV5-4 and TRBJ2-6): ETGVTQSPTHLIKTRGQQVTLRCSSQSGHNTVSWYQQALGQGPQFIFQYYREEENGRGNFPPRFSGLQFPNYSSELNVNALELDDSALYLCASSLVTVAGANVLTFGAGSRLTVL.

The V call is TRBV2, the J call TRBJ2-1; 12 positions agree with TRBD2. The CDR3 consists of 15 residues. The V segment lost 5 bases and the J segment 2 bases; nucleotides outside the gene matches: 1. Germline V CDR1 and CDR2: SNHLY, FYNNEI. In DNA form, the CDR3 reads TGTGCCAGCAGTCGGACTAGCGGGACCTACAATGAGCAGTTCTTC. It specifies CASSRTSGTYNEQFF.

The chain couples TRBV27 to TRBJ1-5, with no clear D. Trimming cost V 6 bases and J 2 bases, with 5 bases left between them. CDR3 length: 12 residues. Germline assignment: CDR1 MNHEY and CDR2 SMNVEV (reference sequence). The CDR3 DNA is TGTGCCAGCAGCCCAGGCAATCAGCCCCAGCATTTT. It specifies CASSPGNQPQHF.

The chain recombines TRBV27 with TRBJ1-1; 7 bases line up with TRBD1. Germline loops: CDR1 MNHEY, CDR2 SMNVEV (reference sequence). The CDR3 is 14 amino acids. J was trimmed by 0 bases and V by 6 bases; bases with no gene match: 4. The CDR3 reads CASSPDRVNTEAFF. The CDR3 DNA follows: TGTGCCAGCAGCCCAGACAGGGTGAACACTGAAGCTTTCTTT.

This chain joins TRBV6-1 and TRBJ2-3; TRBD2 agrees at 13 bases. After removal of 4 bases from V and 6 bases from J, the junction contained 16 bases not matched to a gene. The CDR3 spans 19 residues. The germline CDR1 and CDR2 sequences are MNHNS and SASEGT. The CDR3 sequence is CASSALAGGPRLTGDTQYF. In DNA form, the CDR3 reads TGTGCCAGCAGTGCACTAGCGGGAGGGCCGAGGTTGACGGGCGATACGCAGTATTTT.

The gene calls are TRBV9 and TRBJ2-4, with 7 bases lining up with TRBD2. The CDR3 runs to 14 residues. Looked up from germline, CDR1 is SGDLS and CDR2 is YYNGEE. V was pared by 0 bases and J by 7 bases, with 4 bases of the junction left unmatched. The CDR3 region is CASSVGGGRNIQYF. The CDR3 nucleotides are TGTGCCAGCAGCGTAGGCGGGGGTCGGAACATTCAGTACTTC.

This clone was seen only once. The chain combines TRBV30 with TRBJ1-1, with D uncertain. The V gene's germline CDR1 is GTSNPN and CDR2 SVGIG (reference sequence). V was trimmed by 4 bases and J by 0 bases, leaving 18 bases between them. The CDR3 has 16 amino acids. The CDR3 spells CAWKGKAGSLNTEAFF. Written as DNA, the CDR3 is TGTGCCTGGAAAGGGAAGGCGGGCAGCTTGAACACTGAAGCTTTCTTT.

V is TRBV12-5 and J is TRBJ1-1, with TRBD1 as a possible D gene (6 bases). Trimming left V 4 bases short and J 5 bases short, with 20 bases between. This CDR3 contains 16 residues. Germline V gene sequence: CDR1 LGHNT, CDR2 FRNRAP. The CDR3 region has the DNA TGTGCTAGTGGTTATTTCCAGGGGCCGGGGGGTACTGAAGCTTTCTTT. Amino acids: CASGYFQGPGGTEAFF.

V and J are TRBV2 and TRBJ1-5; 10 bases are a match to TRBD1. Unmatched junction bases numbered 12, after V lost 7 bases and J lost 3 bases. In germline, CDR1 is SNHLY, CDR2 FYNNEI. The CDR3 is 17 residues long. CDR3 sequence reads: CASKEGPGQGINQPQHF. CDR3 DNA sequence: TGTGCCAGCAAAGAAGGACCGGGACAGGGGATCAATCAGCCCCAGCATTTT.

This chain connects TRBV5-1 to TRBJ2-3; 11 nucleotides match TRBD2. The V and J ends lost 2 bases and 6 bases, in that order; junction bases with no gene match: 5. CDR1 SGHRS and CDR2 YFSETQ come from the germline V gene. The CDR3 covers 15 residues. DNA of the CDR3: TGCGCCAGCAGCTTAGTAGCGGGGGGGCCGGATACGCAGTATTTT. This gives the protein CASSLVAGGPDTQYF. Full variable domain (rest looked up from reference TRBV5-1 and TRBJ2-3): KAGVTQTPRYLIKTRGQQVTLSCSPISGHRSVSWYQQTPGQGLQFLFEYFSETQRNKGNFPGRFSGRQFSNSRSEMNVSTLELGDSALYLCASSLVAGGPDTQYFGPGTRLTVL.

The J gene is TRBJ2-2, the V gene TRBV19, with TRBD1 matching 9 bases. Germline trimming cut 7 bases from V and 6 bases from J; bases unmatched to any gene: 9. Germline-derived CDR1 and CDR2 are LNHDA and SQIVND (reference sequence). The CDR3 contains 15 residues. This CDR3 is CASNRDRDSAGELFF. Here the CDR3 DNA reads TGTGCCAGTAACCGGGACAGGGATTCCGCCGGGGAGCTGTTTTTT.

J is TRBJ1-1 and V is TRBV7-9, with D possibly TRBD1 on 5 matching bases. Trimming left V 1 base short and J 0 bases short, with 12 bases between. The germline CDR1 and CDR2 sequences are SEHNR and FQNEAQ (reference sequence). The CDR3 is made up of 16 amino acids. The chain's CDR3 is CASSLVKGTMNTEAFF. The CDR3 bases are TGTGCCAGCAGCTTAGTGAAGGGGACTATGAACACTGAAGCTTTCTTT.

The chain carries TRBV27 and TRBJ1-2; 7 bases are shared with TRBD1. The germline V gene has CDR1 MNHEY and CDR2 SMNVEV (reference sequence). The CDR3 sequence is 15 residues long. The J segment lost 7 bases and the V segment lost 2 bases, leaving 10 bases of the junction unmatched. CDR3 amino acids: CASSLRGERGLGYTF. CDR3 DNA sequence: TGTGCCAGCAGTTTAAGGGGGGAGAGGGGGCTTGGCTACACCTTC.

V usage is TRBV14 and J usage is TRBJ2-2, with a weak D call TRBD2 (5 bases). The CDR3 loop spans 12 amino acids. V was trimmed by 4 bases and J by 7 bases, leaving 7 bases between them. Per the germline V gene, CDR1 is SGHDN and CDR2 is FVKESK. CDR3 in amino acids: CASSPSHGELFF. Here the CDR3 DNA reads TGTGCCAGCAGCCCTAGCCACGGGGAGCTGTTTTTT.

This clone was seen once. The gene calls are TRBV4-2 and TRBJ1-4, with D perhaps TRBD1 (6 bases). Per germline, CDR1 LGHNA and CDR2 YNFKEQ. The CDR3 spans 17 residues. V lost 4 bases, J lost 4 bases, and 19 bases lay in between. Here the CDR3 DNA reads TGTGCCAGCAGCCCTAAGGCAGGGGTCGGCCTTAATGAAAAACTGTTTTTT. Translated: CASSPKAGVGLNEKLFF.

The DNA for the CDR3 is TGCAGCGTTCTACAGGGGCGAGGGAACACTGAAGCTTTCTTT. This sequence encodes CSVLQGRGNTEAFF. The V gene is TRBV29-1, the J gene TRBJ1-1; 7 positions agree with TRBD1. CDR1 and CDR2 from the germline V gene are SQVTM and ANQGSEA. The CDR3 consists of 14 residues. Germline trimming cut 5 bases from V and 1 base from J; bases unmatched to any gene: 7.

In its sample, this clone was seen once. The rearrangement links TRBV6-5 to TRBJ1-5, with 8 positions matching TRBD1. Germline-derived CDR1 and CDR2 are MNHEY and SVGAGI. The CDR3 loop spans 14 amino acids. V shed 5 bases, J shed 1 base, and the junction held 1 base outside the gene matches. The CDR3 nucleotides read TGTGCCAGCAGTCGACAGGGGAGCAATCAGCCCCAGCATTTT. Its protein product is CASSRQGSNQPQHF.

V gene TRBV10-3 combines with J gene TRBJ1-2; D remains unclear. This CDR3 spans 13 amino acids. V lost 10 bases and J lost 3, with 15 bases in between. The V gene's germline CDR1 is ENHRY and CDR2 SYGVKD. CDR3 sequence reads: CATTAAGDYGYTF. DNA of the CDR3: TGTGCCACCACAGCTGCCGGGGACTATGGCTACACCTTC.

This clone was observed a few times. The CDR3 DNA reads TGTGCCAGCAGCTTAGGGCAGGGGTTCTCCTACGAGCAGTACTTC. Translating it yields CASSLGQGFSYEQYF. The rearrangement links TRBV7-6 to TRBJ2-7, with D possibly matching TRBD1 (6 bases). Per the germline V gene, CDR1 is SGHVS and CDR2 is FNYEAQ. This CDR3 region has 15 residues. V lost 1 base and J lost 0, with 10 bases in between.

This chain connects TRBV19 to TRBJ1-5, with 11 bases fitting TRBD1. The CDR3 loop spans 17 amino acids. Germline-derived CDR1 and CDR2 are LNHDA and SQIVND (reference sequence). V trimming: 5 bases; J trimming: 6 bases; junction bases outside the gene matches: 12. The DNA of the CDR3 is TGTGCCAGTAGTTGGACAGGGGGCGAATCTCACAGTCAGCCCCAGCATTTT. Its translation is CASSWTGGESHSQPQHF.

This clone came up once. The genes are TRBV7-2 and TRBJ2-7, with D perhaps matching TRBD2 (6 bases). The germline V and J ends were trimmed by 3 bases and 1 base, with 16 bases remaining between them. The CDR3 runs 16 residues. CDR1 is SGHTA and CDR2 is FQGNSA in the germline V gene. The chain's CDR3 is CASSFLLGGTSYEQYF. The CDR3 coding sequence is TGTGCCAGCAGCTTCCTCCTGGGGGGAACTTCCTACGAGCAGTACTTC.

The chain couples TRBV19 to TRBJ2-7; weak D call: TRBD2 (5 bases). The V end was cut by 3 bases, the J end by 1 base, with 10 bases between. The CDR3 has 14 residues. Looked up from germline, CDR1 is LNHDA and CDR2 is SQIVND (reference sequence). The CDR3 region is CASSIATGSYEQYF. The CDR3 bases are TGTGCCAGTAGTATTGCTACGGGGTCCTACGAGCAGTACTTC.

The rearrangement joins TRBV6-5 to TRBJ1-1; D unresolved. This CDR3 region has 14 residues. V was trimmed by 0 bases and J by 5 bases, leaving 10 bases between them. CDR1 and CDR2 from the germline V gene are MNHEY and SVGAGI. CDR3 amino acids: CASSYSRSGTEAFF. The CDR3 DNA is TGTGCCAGCAGTTACTCGAGAAGCGGAACTGAAGCTTTCTTT.

Only one count was recorded for this clone. The rearrangement uses TRBV7-8 and TRBJ1-4; D is undetermined. Deletions cut 2 bases from V and 8 bases from J, with 9 bases between. The germline V gene encodes CDR1 SGHVS and CDR2 FQNEAQ. The CDR3 has 13 amino acids. The CDR3 here is CASSLSLGEKLFF. CDR3 DNA: TGTGCCAGCAGCTTAAGCCTAGGAGAAAAACTGTTTTTT.